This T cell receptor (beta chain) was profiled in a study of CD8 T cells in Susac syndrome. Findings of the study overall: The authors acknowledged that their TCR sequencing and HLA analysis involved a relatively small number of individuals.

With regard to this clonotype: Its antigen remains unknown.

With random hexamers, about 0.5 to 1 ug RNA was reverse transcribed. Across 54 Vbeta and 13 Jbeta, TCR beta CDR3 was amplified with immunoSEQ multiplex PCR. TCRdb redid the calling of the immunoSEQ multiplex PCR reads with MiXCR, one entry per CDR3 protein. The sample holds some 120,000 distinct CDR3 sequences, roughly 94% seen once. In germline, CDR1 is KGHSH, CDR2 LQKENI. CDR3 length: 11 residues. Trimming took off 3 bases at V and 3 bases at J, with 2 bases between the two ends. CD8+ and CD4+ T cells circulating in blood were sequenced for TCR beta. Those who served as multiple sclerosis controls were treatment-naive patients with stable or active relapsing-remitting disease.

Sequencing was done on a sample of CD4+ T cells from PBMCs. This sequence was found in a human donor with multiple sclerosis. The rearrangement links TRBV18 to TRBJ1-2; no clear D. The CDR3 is CASSPDYGYTF. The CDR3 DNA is TGTGCCAGCTCACCGGACTATGGCTACACCTTC.